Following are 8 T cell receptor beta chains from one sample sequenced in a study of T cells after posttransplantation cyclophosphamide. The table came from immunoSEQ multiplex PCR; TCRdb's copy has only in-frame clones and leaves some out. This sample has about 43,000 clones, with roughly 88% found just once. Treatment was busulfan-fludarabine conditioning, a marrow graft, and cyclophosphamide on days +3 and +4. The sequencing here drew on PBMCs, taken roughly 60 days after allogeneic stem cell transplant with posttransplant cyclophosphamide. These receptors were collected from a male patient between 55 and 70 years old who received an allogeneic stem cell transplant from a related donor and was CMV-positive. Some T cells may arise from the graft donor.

The CDR3 sequence is CASSSLVTGIHEQYV. CDR3 nucleotides: TGTGCCAGCAGTTCCCTTGTTACGGGAATCCACGAGCAGTACGTC. The chain recombines TRBV6-5 with TRBJ2-7, with D perhaps TRBD2 (5 bases). This CDR3 is built from 15 residues. Germline values: CDR1 MNHEY, CDR2 SVGAGI. The V end was cut by 4 bases, the J end by 5 bases, with 18 bases between.

The CDR3, as DNA: TGTGCCAGCAGCTTAGGGCCCGGGACAGATGAAAAACTGTTTTTT. Translated: CASSLGPGTDEKLFF. The rearrangement joins TRBV7-9 to TRBJ1-4; the match to TRBD1 covers 7 bases. With V trimmed by 1 base and J by 6 bases, 5 bases remained unmatched. This CDR3 contains 15 residues. Germline CDR1 SEHNR, CDR2 FQNEAQ (reference sequence).

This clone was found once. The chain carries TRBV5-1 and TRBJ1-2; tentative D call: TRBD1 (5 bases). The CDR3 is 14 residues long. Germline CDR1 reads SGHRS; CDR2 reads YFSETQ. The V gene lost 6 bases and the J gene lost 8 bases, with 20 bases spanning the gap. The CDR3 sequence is CASTTFEPRGGYTF. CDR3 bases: TGCGCCAGCACCACCTTTGAACCCCGGGGGGGCTACACCTTC. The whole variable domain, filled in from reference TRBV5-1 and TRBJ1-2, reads KAGVTQTPRYLIKTRGQQVTLSCSPISGHRSVSWYQQTPGQGLQFLFEYFSETQRNKGNFPGRFSGRQFSNSRSEMNVSTLELGDSALYLCASTTFEPRGGYTFGSGTRLTVV.

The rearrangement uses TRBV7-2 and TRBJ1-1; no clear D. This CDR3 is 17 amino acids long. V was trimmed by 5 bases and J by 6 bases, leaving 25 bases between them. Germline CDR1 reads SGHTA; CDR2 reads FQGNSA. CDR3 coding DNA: TGTGCCAGCAGCCAGCCAAAGGAGCGAGGGAGGAGATCTGAAGCTTTCTTT. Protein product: CASSQPKERGRRSEAFF.

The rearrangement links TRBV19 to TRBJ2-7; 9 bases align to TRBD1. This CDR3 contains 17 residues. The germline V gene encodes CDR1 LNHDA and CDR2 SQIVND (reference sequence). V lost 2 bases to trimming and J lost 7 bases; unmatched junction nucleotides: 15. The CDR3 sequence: CASSISPGQGGPSEQYF. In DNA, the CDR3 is TGTGCCAGTAGTATATCACCGGGACAGGGAGGCCCCTCTGAGCAGTACTTC. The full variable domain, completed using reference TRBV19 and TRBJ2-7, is DGGITQSPKYLFRKEGQNVTLSCEQNLNHDAMYWYRQDPGQGLRLIYYSQIVNDFQKGDIAEGYSVSREKKESFPLTVTSAQKNPTAFYLCASSISPGQGGPSEQYFGPGTRLTVT.

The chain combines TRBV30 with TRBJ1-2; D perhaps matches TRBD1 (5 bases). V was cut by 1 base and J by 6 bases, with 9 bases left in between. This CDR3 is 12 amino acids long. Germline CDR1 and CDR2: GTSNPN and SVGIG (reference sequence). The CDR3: CAWSAPRDGYTF. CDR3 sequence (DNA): TGTGCCTGGAGTGCGCCCAGGGATGGCTACACCTTC.

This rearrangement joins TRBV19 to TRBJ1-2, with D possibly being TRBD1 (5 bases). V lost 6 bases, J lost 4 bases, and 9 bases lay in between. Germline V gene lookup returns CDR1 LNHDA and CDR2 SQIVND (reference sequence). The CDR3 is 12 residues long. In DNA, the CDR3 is TGTGCCAGTAGCCGGGGGAGCTATGGCTACACCTTC. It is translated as CASSRGSYGYTF.

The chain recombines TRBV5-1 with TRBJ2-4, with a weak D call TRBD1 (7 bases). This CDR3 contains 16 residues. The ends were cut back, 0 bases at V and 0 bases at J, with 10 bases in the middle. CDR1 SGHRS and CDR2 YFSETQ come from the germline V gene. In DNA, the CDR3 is TGCGCCAGCAGCTTGGGACAGGGACTAGCCAAAAACATTCAGTACTTC. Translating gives CASSLGQGLAKNIQYF.